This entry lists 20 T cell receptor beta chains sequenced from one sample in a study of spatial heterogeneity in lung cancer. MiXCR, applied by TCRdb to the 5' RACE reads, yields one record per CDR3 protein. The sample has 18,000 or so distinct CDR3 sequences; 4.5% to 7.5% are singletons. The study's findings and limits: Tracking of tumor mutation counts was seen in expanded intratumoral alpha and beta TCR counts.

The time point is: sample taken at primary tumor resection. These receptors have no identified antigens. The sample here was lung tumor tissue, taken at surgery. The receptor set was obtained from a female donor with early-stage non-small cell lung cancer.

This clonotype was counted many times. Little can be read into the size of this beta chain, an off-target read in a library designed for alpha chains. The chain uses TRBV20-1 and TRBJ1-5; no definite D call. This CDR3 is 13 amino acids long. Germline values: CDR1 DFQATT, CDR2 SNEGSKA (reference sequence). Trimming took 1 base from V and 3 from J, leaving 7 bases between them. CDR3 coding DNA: TGCAGTGCTAGAGGACCGAACAATCAGCCCCAGCATTTT. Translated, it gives CSARGPNNQPQHF.

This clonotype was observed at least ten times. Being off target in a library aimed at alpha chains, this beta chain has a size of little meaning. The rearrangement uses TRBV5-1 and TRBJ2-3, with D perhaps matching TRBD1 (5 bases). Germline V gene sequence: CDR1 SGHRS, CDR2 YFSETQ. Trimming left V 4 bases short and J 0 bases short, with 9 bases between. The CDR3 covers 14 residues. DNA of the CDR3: TGCGCCAGCAGCAGTGACAGAAGCACAGATACGCAGTATTTT. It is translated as CASSSDRSTDTQYF.

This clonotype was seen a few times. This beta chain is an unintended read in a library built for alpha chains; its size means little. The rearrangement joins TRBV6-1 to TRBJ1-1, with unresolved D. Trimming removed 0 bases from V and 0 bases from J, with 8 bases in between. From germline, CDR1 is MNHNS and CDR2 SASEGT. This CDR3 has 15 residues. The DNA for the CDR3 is TGTGCCAGCAGTGAAGCGGTGGAGATGAACACTGAAGCTTTCTTT. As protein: CASSEAVEMNTEAFF.

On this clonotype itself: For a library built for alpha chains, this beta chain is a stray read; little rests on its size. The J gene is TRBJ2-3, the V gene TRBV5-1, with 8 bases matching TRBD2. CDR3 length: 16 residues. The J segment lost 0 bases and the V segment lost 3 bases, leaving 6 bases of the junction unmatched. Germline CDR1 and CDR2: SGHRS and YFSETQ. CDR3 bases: TGCGCCAGCAGCTCCCGGGCTAGCGGGAGCACAGATACGCAGTATTTT. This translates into CASSSRASGSTDTQYF.

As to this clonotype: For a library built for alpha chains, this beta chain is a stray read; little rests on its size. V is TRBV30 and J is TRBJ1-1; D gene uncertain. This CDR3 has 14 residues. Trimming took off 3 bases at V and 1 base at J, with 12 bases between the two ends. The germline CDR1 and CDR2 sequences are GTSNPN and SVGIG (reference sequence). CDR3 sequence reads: CAWSRGGPNTEAFF. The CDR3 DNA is TGTGCCTGGAGCCGGGGAGGGCCGAACACTGAAGCTTTCTTT.

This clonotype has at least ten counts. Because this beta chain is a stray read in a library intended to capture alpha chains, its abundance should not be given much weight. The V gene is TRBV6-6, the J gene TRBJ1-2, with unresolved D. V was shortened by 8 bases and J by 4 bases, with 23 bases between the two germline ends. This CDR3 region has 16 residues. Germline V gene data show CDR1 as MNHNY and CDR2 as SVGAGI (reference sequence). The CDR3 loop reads CASWGKRYELVYGYTF. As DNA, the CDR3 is TGTGCCAGCTGGGGAAAGAGATATGAACTTGTCTATGGCTACACCTTC.

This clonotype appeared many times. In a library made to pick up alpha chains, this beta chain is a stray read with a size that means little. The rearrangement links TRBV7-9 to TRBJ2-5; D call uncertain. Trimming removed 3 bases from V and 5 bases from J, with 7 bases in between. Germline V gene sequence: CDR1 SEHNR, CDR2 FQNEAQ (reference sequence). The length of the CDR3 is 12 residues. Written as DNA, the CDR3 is TGTGCCAGCAGCTTTTCTCAGGAGACCCAGTACTTC. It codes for CASSFSQETQYF.

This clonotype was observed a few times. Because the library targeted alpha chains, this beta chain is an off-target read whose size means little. The CDR3 here is CASSTLTGVEETQYF. CDR3 coding DNA: TGCGCCAGCAGCACCCTTACAGGGGTCGAAGAGACCCAGTACTTC. The chain couples TRBV5-1 to TRBJ2-5; the match to TRBD1 covers 7 bases. Germline assignment: CDR1 SGHRS and CDR2 YFSETQ. V trimming: 4 bases; J trimming: 3 bases; junction bases outside the gene matches: 9. The CDR3 runs to 15 residues.

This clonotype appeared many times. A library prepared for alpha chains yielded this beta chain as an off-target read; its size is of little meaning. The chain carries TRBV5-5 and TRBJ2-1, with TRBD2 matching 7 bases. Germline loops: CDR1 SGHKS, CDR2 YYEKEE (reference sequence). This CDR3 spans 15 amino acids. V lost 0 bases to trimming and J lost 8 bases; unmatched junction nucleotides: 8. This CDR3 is CASSLVGEGLDEQFF. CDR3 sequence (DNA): TGTGCCAGCAGCTTGGTGGGGGAGGGCCTAGATGAGCAGTTCTTC.

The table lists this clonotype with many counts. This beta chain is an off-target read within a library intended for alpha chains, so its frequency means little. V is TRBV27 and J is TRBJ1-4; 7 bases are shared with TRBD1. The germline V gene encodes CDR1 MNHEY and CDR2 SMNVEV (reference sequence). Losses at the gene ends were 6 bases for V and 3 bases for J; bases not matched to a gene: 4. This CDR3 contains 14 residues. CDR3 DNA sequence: TGTGCCAGCAGACGGGGGACAGCTAATGAAAAACTGTTTTTT. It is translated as CASRRGTANEKLFF. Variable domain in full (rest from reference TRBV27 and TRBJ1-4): EAQVTQNPRYLITVTGKKLTVTCSQNMNHEYMSWYRQDPGLGLRQIYYSMNVEVTDKGDVPEGYKVSRKEKRNFPLILESPSPNQTSLYFCASRRGTANEKLFFGSGTQLSVL.

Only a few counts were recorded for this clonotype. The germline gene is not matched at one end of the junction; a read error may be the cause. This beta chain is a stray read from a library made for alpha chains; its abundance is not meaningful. The CDR3 DNA is TGTGCCAGCAGCCATCACAGGGGGCGAATCTATGGCCACACCTTC. Amino acids: CASSHHRGRIYGHTF. The V call is TRBV3-1, the J call TRBJ1-2, with 9 bases identical to TRBD1. Germline values: CDR1 LGHDT, CDR2 YNNKEL (reference sequence). The CDR3 length is 15 residues.

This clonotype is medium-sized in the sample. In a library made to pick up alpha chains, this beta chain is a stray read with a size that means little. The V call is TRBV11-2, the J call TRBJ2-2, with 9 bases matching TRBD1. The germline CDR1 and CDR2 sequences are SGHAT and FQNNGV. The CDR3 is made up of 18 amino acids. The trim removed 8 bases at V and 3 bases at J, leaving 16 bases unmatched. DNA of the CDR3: TGTGCCAGCTTCGCCGGGACAGGGACCACTTGGGACACCGGGGAGCTGTTTTTT. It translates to CASFAGTGTTWDTGELFF.

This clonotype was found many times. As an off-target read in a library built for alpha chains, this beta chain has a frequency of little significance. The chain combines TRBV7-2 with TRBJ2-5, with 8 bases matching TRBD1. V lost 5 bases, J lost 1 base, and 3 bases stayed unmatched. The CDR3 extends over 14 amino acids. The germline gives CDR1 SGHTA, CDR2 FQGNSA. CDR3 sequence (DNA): TGTGCCAGCAGCCGCGACAGGGGCCAAGAGACCCAGTACTTC. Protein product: CASSRDRGQETQYF.

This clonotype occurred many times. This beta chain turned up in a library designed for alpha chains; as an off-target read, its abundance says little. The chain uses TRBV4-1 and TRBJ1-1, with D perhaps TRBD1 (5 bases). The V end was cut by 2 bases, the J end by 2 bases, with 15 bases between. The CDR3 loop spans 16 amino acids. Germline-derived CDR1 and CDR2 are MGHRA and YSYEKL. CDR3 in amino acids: CASSQSLTVTNTEAFF. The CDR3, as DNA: TGCGCCAGCAGCCAATCCCTGACAGTTACTAACACTGAAGCTTTCTTT.

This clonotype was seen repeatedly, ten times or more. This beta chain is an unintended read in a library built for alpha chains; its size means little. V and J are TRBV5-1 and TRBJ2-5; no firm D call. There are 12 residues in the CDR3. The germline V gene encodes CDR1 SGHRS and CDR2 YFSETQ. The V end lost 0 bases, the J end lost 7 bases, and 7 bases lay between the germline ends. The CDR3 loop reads CASSLEGGTQYF. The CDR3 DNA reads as TGCGCCAGCAGCTTGGAAGGCGGGACCCAGTACTTC.

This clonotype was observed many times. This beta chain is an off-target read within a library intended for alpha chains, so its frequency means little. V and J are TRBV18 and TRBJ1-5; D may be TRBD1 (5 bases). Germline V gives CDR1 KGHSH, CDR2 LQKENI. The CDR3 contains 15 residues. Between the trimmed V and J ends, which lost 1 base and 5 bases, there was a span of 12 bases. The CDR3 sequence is CASSPRAGMDQPQHF. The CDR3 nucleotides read TGTGCCAGCTCACCACGGGCAGGGATGGATCAGCCCCAGCATTTT.

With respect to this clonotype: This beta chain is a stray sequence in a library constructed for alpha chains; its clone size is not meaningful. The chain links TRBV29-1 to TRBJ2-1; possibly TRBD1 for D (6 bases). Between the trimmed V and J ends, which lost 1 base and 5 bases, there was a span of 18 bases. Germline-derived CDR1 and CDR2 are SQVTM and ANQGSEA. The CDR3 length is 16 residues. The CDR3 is CSVEGHLRGNDNEQFF. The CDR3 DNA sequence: TGCAGCGTTGAAGGCCATTTAAGGGGGAACGACAATGAGCAGTTCTTC.

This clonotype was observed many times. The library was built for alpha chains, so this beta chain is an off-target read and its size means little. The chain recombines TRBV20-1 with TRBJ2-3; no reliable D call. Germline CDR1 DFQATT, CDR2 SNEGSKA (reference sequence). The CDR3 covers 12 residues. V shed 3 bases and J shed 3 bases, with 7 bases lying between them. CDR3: CSARPSTDTQYF. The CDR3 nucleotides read TGCAGTGCTAGGCCCTCTACAGATACGCAGTATTTT.

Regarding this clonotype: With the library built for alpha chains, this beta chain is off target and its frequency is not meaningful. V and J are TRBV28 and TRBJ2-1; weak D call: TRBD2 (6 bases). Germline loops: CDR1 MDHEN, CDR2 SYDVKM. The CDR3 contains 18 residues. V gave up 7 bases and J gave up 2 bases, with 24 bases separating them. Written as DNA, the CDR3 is TGTGCCAGCATCTACGGGACTCGACGCAGGTCTACCTACAATGAGCAGTTCTTC. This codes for CASIYGTRRRSTYNEQFF.

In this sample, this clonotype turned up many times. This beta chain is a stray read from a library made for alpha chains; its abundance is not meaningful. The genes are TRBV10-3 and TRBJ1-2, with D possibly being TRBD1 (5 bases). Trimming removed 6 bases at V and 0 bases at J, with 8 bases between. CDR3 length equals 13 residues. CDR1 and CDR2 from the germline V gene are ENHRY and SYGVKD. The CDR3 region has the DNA TGTGCCATCAGAACGGGACCTAACTATGGCTACACCTTC. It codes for CAIRTGPNYGYTF.